This T cell receptor beta chain was captured by sequencing in a study of T cell responses to AZD1222 COVID-19 vaccine. The study, taken as a whole, reports: Rises in breadth and depth of Spike-specific TCRs came after two AZD1222 doses.

Comment on this clone: No antigen is known for it.

With 4 bases removed from V and 8 bases from J, the gap between germline ends came to 11 bases. This CDR3 has 12 amino acids. CDR1 is SGHAT and CDR2 is FQNNGV in the germline V gene. The protocol was immunoSEQ multiplex PCR, while the TCRdb copy is restricted to in-frame clones and leaves out a portion. This sample has 98,000 or so clones, with roughly 83% found just once. This chain links TRBV11-2 with TRBJ1-2; a possible D gene is TRBD1 (6 bases). The TCR sequence derives from an adult who received the AZD1222 COVID-19 vaccine. The sample consisted of peripheral blood, taken 28 days after the second AZD1222 dose. CDR3 sequence (DNA): TGTGCCAGCAGCTCCTCGGGGGCGGGCTACACCTTC. Its translation is CASSSSGAGYTF.